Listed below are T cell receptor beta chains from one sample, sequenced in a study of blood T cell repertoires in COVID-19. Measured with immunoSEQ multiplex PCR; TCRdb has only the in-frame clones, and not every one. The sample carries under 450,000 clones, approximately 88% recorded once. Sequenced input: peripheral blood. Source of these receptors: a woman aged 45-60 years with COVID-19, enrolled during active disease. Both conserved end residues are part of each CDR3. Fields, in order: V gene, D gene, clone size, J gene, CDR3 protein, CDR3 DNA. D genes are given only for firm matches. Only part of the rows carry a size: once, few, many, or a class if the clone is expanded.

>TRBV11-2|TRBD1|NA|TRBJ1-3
CASLGGQGAGNTIYF
TGTGCCAGCCTAGGGGGACAGGGAGCTGGAAACACCATATATTTT
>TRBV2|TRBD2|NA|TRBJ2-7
CASSEAKAGGYEQYF
TGTGCCAGCAGTGAAGCGAAAGCGGGGGGCTACGAGCAGTACTTC
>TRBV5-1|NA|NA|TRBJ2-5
CASSAMGGQETQYF
TGCGCCAGCAGCGCTATGGGGGGCCAAGAGACCCAGTACTTC
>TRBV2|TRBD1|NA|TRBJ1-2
CASRDQGQGGGYTF
TGTGCCAGCAGGGACCAGGGGCAGGGGGGTGGCTACACCTTC
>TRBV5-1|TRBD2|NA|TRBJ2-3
CASSPPGLAAWDTQYF
TGCGCCAGCAGCCCTCCGGGACTAGCGGCTTGGGATACGCAGTATTTT
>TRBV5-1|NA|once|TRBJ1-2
CASSLEGGPFYGYTF
TGCGCCAGCAGCTTGGAGGGGGGGCCATTCTATGGCTACACCTTC
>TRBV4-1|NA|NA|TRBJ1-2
CASSQVGVRVRNYGYTF
TGCGCCAGCAGCCAAGTTGGGGTGAGGGTGCGTAACTATGGCTACACCTTC
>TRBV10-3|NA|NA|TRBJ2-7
CAISDPTAPYEQYF
TGTGCCATCAGTGACCCGACAGCCCCCTACGAGCAGTACTTC
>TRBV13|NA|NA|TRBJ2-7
CASSLGTSTYEQYF
TGTGCCAGCAGCTTAGGGACAAGTACGTACGAGCAGTACTTC
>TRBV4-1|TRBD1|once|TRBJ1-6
CASSQIPYARTGLNSPLHF
TGCGCCAGCAGCCAAATTCCTTACGCGCGGACAGGGTTGAATTCACCCCTCCACTTT
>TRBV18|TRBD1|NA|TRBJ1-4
CASSPRPGQTKNATNEKLFF
TGTGCCAGCTCCCCACGACCGGGACAGACCAAAAATGCAACTAATGAAAAACTGTTTTTT
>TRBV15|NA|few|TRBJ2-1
CATSIRSPTGNEQFF
TGTGCCACCAGCATTAGGAGTCCCACGGGCAATGAGCAGTTCTTC
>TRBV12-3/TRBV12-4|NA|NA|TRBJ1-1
CASSPSTGQAFF
TGTGCCAGCAGTCCATCGACAGGTCAAGCTTTCTTT
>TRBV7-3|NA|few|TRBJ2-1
CASSKRRPEYNEQFF
TGTGCCAGCAGCAAGAGGAGGCCCGAATACAATGAGCAGTTCTTC
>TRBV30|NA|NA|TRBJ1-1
CAWSSKQGNTEAFF
TGTGCCTGGAGCTCAAAGCAGGGGAACACTGAAGCTTTCTTT
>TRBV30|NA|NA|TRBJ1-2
CAWSVIGRARGYTF
TGTGCCTGGAGTGTTATTGGGAGGGCGCGAGGCTACACCTTC
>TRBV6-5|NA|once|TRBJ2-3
CASSLPRGTQYF
TGTGCCAGCTCCCTCCCCCGAGGTACGCAGTATTTT
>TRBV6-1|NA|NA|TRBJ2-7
CASSEVTYYEQYF
TGTGCCAGCAGTGAAGTCACTTACTACGAGCAGTACTTC
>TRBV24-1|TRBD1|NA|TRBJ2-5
CATSDLWTGETQYF
TGTGCCACCAGTGACCTTTGGACAGGGGAGACCCAGTACTTC
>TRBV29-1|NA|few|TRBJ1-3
CSAHSGNTIYF
TGCAGCGCACACTCTGGAAACACCATATATTTT
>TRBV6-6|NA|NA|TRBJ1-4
CASSGRESEKLFF
TGTGCCAGCAGTGGGCGAGAAAGTGAAAAACTGTTTTTT
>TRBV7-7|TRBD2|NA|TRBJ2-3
CASSPTASGGLDTQYF
TGTGCCAGCAGCCCAACAGCTAGCGGGGGTCTAGATACGCAGTATTTT
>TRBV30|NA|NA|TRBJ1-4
CAWSVRGTEKLFF
TGTGCCTGGAGTGTAAGGGGGACCGAAAAACTGTTTTTT
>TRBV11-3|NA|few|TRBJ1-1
CASSLTVNTEAFF
TGTGCCAGCAGCTTGACAGTGAACACTGAAGCTTTCTTT
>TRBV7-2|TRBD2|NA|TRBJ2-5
CASSFKYRGAGETQYF
TGTGCCAGCAGCTTTAAGTATCGCGGAGCGGGGGAGACCCAGTACTTC
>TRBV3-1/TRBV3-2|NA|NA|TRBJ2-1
CASSRITGFNEQFF
TGTGCCAGCAGCCGCATTACAGGGTTTAATGAGCAGTTCTTC
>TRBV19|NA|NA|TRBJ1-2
CASRGRAGAVYGYTF
TGTGCCAGTCGGGGCCGAGCGGGGGCCGTCTATGGCTACACCTTC
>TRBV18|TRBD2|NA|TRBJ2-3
CASSPLREAGDLTDTQYF
TGTGCCAGCTCACCATTGAGGGAAGCGGGGGATTTGACAGATACGCAGTATTTT
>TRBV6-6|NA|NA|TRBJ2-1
CASSTSGVGGYNEQFF
TGTGCCAGCAGTACGTCAGGGGTTGGGGGCTACAATGAGCAGTTCTTC
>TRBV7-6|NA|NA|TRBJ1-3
CASSSQVNSGNTIYF
TGTGCCAGCAGCTCGCAGGTGAATTCTGGAAACACCATATATTTT